This T cell receptor (beta chain) was captured by sequencing in a study of molecular identifiers for immune sequencing clone quantification (dated by TCRdb to the late 2010s). Looking at the study overall: In a replicate experiment, RNA from roughly 20,000 or 100,000 naive CD8 T cells was split into five aliquots, four of which were sequenced. This methods study benchmarked molecular-identifier clustering-based TCR repertoire sequencing (MIDCIRS) and TCR RNA copy counting, using CD8 T cells to do so.

CDR1 SEHNR and CDR2 FQNEAQ are derived from the germline V gene (reference sequence). Counted from cysteine to phenylalanine, this CDR3 has 19 amino acids. Of all the DNA, just the CDR3 is kept, 57 bases in frame from base 1. The V end gives up 1 base and the J end 3 bases, leaving 12 bases in the junction not matched to a gene. The receptor library was made with PCR. Sequencing took place on a NextSeq 500. Bulk TCR libraries were made following a previously described method, with the TCR primers given in Table S5. Total RNA was purified with the Qiagen AllPrep DNA/RNA kit. Before analysis, reads from multiple sequencing runs of one library were combined. The study's processing was this. Reads were retained only if the reads had an exact TCR constant sequence, and the retained reads were trimmed to 150 nt and grouped according to their 12-nt molecular barcodes. Within each barcode group, reads were sub-clustered at a 15% Levenshtein threshold, and quality-weighted consensus sequences were built per RNA molecule. Non-functional sequences were filtered out, along with any lower-count sequence sitting one edit away from another sequence. Based on fitting two negative binomial distributions, any barcode sub-cluster with under 20% of the maximum read count was discarded. The public reads were run again by TCRdb, first through fastp at Q25 and then through MiXCR, and only productive beta chains were kept. Entries that share a CDR3 protein sequence are merged under the most common genes and DNA. TCRdb, not the original authors, processed these V and J calls. This sample has about 330,000 distinct CDR3 sequences in its table, and roughly 24% of those were observed once. The biggest ten clones account for 0.7% to 0.95% of the sample.

Libraries of naive CD8 T cells were generated from roughly 18,000 to 920,000 sorted cells, with 10%, 30% or 50% of the purified RNA used. Naive CD8 T cells were FACS-sorted as CD8+CD4-CCR7+CD45RA+ on a BD FACSAria II into RLT Plus buffer. To test detection sensitivity, Jurkat RNA equal to fewer than 13 TCR copies was added to samples of about 19,000-1,100,000 naive CD8 T cells. CD8 T cells were enriched using RosetteSep CD8+ T Cell Enrichment Cocktail and Ficoll-Paque, and the enriched cells then underwent ACK red cell lysis. This clonotype was counted a few times. Its recognized antigen is unknown. Per-nucleotide qualities are absent, and no much larger clonotype sits a single base away. Broad study findings and their caveats: Modeling indicated approximately 3 TCR RNA copies recovered per cell, compared with approximately 10 by digital PCR, which implies a capture efficiency of approximately 30%. Identical TCR molecules sharing a barcode could cause highly expanded clone sizes to be underestimated. When barcode sub-clustering was not used, chimeric consensus sequences inflated TCR diversity, with chimeras reaching as high as 47%. The naive libraries included spiked-in Jurkat TCR RNA (approximately ten copies' worth), and this RNA is not part of the donor repertoire. In CMV-specific effector cells, clones with more than 20 RNA copies contained over 97% of molecules, whereas in naive cells such clones contained under 1% of molecules. A single cell's worth of spiked-in Jurkat TCR RNA was reported detectable even among about a million naive CD8 T cells.

The sample consisted of naive CD8+ T cells from blood, with Jurkat cell RNA spiked in. This specimen's cell subset or site label, interpreted: FACS-sorted CD8+CD4-CCR7+CD45RA+ naive T cells. The V gene is TRBV7-9 and the J gene is TRBJ2-1, with 10 central nucleotides matching TRBD2. The clonotype originates from a human donor in good health. Some libraries in this study had Jurkat cell RNA spiked in. The CDR3 is CASSLGVAGGPSIYNEQFF. Here is the DNA: TGTGCCAGCAGCTTAGGCGTAGCGGGAGGCCCTTCTATCTACAATGAGCAGTTCTTC.